The rows below give T cell receptor beta chains drawn from one sample of a study of blood T cell repertoires in COVID-19. Method: immunoSEQ multiplex PCR; TCRdb's copy keeps in-frame clones and lacks some. The table lists approximately 130,000 clones, just over 75% of them singletons. The sequencing sample was made of peripheral blood. These TCRs come from a human donor in a cohort sampled during active COVID-19. The CDR3 runs from the conserved cysteine through the conserved F or W. Each record gives: clone size, J gene, D gene, V gene, CDR3 DNA, CDR3 protein. A D gene is named only where the DNA matches it firmly. Clone size is given for some rows only: seen once, a few or many times, or a class if the clone is expanded.

size: NA; J: TRBJ1-2; D: NA; V: TRBV5-4; DNA: TGTGCCAGCAGCGGAGAGTACAGGCCCCTCTATGGCTACACCTTC; CDR3: CASSGEYRPLYGYTF
size: NA; J: TRBJ1-1; D: NA; V: TRBV5-1; DNA: TGCGCCAGCAGTAAGGGGGACACTGAAGCTTTCTTT; CDR3: CASSKGDTEAFF
size: NA; J: TRBJ2-7; D: NA; V: TRBV28; DNA: TGTGCCAGCAGTTTAGGGTTGGGGGGGGCGCTCCCCTACGAGCAGTACTTC; CDR3: CASSLGLGGALPYEQYF
size: once; J: TRBJ1-5; D: NA; V: TRBV2; DNA: TGTGCCAGCAGTGAGTACAGCCAGTACAATCAGCCCCAGCATTTT; CDR3: CASSEYSQYNQPQHF
size: once; J: TRBJ2-4; D: TRBD1; V: TRBV25-1; DNA: TGTGCCAGCGTACAGGGGGGAAAAAACATTCAGTACTTC; CDR3: CASVQGGKNIQYF
size: NA; J: TRBJ1-4; D: NA; V: TRBV15; DNA: TGTGCCACCAGCGGGGACATGGGCTCTCGACTGTTTTTT; CDR3: CATSGDMGSRLFF
size: NA; J: TRBJ2-7; D: NA; V: TRBV18; DNA: TGTGCCAGCTCCCAGGGCTACGAGCAGTACTTC; CDR3: CASSQGYEQYF
size: NA; J: TRBJ2-7; D: TRBD2; V: TRBV19; DNA: TGTGCCAGTAGGGACCGGGGGGCCTACGAGCAGTACTTC; CDR3: CASRDRGAYEQYF
size: NA; J: TRBJ2-3; D: TRBD2; V: TRBV6-2/TRBV6-3; DNA: TGTGCCAGCAGTTTTCGGACTAGCGGTACAGATACGCAGTATTTT; CDR3: CASSFRTSGTDTQYF
size: NA; J: TRBJ1-6; D: TRBD1; V: TRBV30; DNA: TGTGCCTGGACGGGACAGGGAGCCTCACCCCTCCACTTT; CDR3: CAWTGQGASPLHF
size: NA; J: TRBJ2-1; D: TRBD2; V: TRBV5-8; DNA: TGTGCCAGCAGCTTGGGACTAGCGGCCTACAATGAGCAGTTCTTC; CDR3: CASSLGLAAYNEQFF
size: NA; J: TRBJ1-2; D: NA; V: TRBV19; DNA: TGTGCCAGTAGTATGGGTCAGGCAGAGTATGGCTACACCTTC; CDR3: CASSMGQAEYGYTF
size: NA; J: TRBJ2-1; D: TRBD2; V: TRBV3-1/TRBV3-2; DNA: TGTGCCAGCAGTCCCGGGACTAGTATTACCAATGAGCAGTTCTTC; CDR3: CASSPGTSITNEQFF
size: once; J: TRBJ2-1; D: TRBD1; V: TRBV19; DNA: TGTGCCAGTAGTATAGTTTTTAGGGAGACAGGGGGTGAGCAGTTCTTC; CDR3: CASSIVFRETGGEQFF
size: once; J: TRBJ1-2; D: TRBD1; V: TRBV6-5; DNA: TGTGCCAGCAGTTCCCCCGGGACAGAGAAAAATGGCTACACCTTC; CDR3: CASSSPGTEKNGYTF
size: NA; J: TRBJ1-4; D: NA; V: TRBV28; DNA: TGTGCCAGCAGCGGAGGTGGGGGGTTAAGTGAAAAACTGTTTTTT; CDR3: CASSGGGGLSEKLFF
size: NA; J: TRBJ1-3; D: NA; V: TRBV2; DNA: TGTGCCAGCAGTGAAGCGAGTGCTAGGTCTAGGTCTGGAAACACCATATATTTT; CDR3: CASSEASARSRSGNTIYF
size: NA; J: TRBJ2-7; D: NA; V: TRBV6-5; DNA: TGTGCCAGCAAAGGGGACACCTACGAGCAGTACTTC; CDR3: CASKGDTYEQYF